This TCR beta chain was identified during a study of CD8 T cells in Susac syndrome. Looking at the study overall: Within the sequenced Susac syndrome patient group, six exhibited active disease and roughly 8 were in remission.

Details on this clonotype: Its antigen is as yet unknown.

Study-wide points: CD8+ clonal expansion in Susac was maximal in TEMRA cells and in active patients.

Sequencing of TCR beta was performed on blood CD8+ T cells and on blood CD4+ T cells. Random hexamers served to reverse transcribe about 0.5 to 1 ug RNA. TCR beta CDR3 was amplified by immunoSEQ multiplex PCR. This amplification extended across 54 Vbeta and 13 Jbeta segments. TCRdb re-derived calls from the immunoSEQ multiplex PCR reads in MiXCR, one entry per CDR3 protein. This repertoire shows 65,000 to 100,000 distinct CDR3 sequences, approximately 96% found once; its top ten account for 0.41%. V was clipped by 4 bases and J by 5 bases, with 11 bases between them. CDR1 is MDHEN, CDR2 SYDVKM, per germline. There are 14 residues in the CDR3.

This chain joins TRBV28 and TRBJ2-2; D gene uncertain. The sequence was obtained from a human donor with Susac syndrome. Source material: CD8+ T cells from PBMCs. The CDR3 sequence is CASSSLSGTGELFF. The CDR3 nucleotides read TGTGCCAGCAGTTCTCTAAGTGGGACCGGGGAGCTGTTTTTT.